These 32 T cell receptor beta chains share one sample of origin, sequenced in a study of cytomegalovirus exposure and HLA in healthy donors. 60 Vbeta and 13 Jbeta primers were used in PCR. Assay used: immunoSEQ multiplex PCR; TCRdb lists only in-frame clones, some missing. Among more than 130,000 clones listed, 78% were seen once. Sequencing was done on a sample of PBMCs. These receptors were obtained from a male donor in good health and CMV-seronegative.

The chain combines TRBV2 with TRBJ1-1; TRBD1 matches at 9 bases. The V gene end was trimmed by 1 base and the J gene end by 4 bases; junction bases not matched to a gene: 4. The germline V gene has CDR1 SNHLY and CDR2 FYNNEI. The CDR3 runs 15 residues. CDR3 amino acids: CASSEGTGVRTEAFF. The CDR3 coding sequence is TGTGCCAGCAGTGAAGGGACAGGGGTTCGCACTGAAGCTTTCTTT.

The rearrangement joins TRBV10-1 to TRBJ1-2; D is perhaps TRBD1 (5 bases). V lost 2 bases and J lost 4, with 11 bases in between. The germline CDR1 and CDR2 sequences are WNHNN and SYGVQD (reference sequence). The CDR3 totals 14 residues. CDR3 nucleotides: TGCGCCAGCAGTGAGGGGGGGTTCGGCTATGGCTACACCTTC. Its protein is CASSEGGFGYGYTF.

V gene TRBV4-3 combines with J gene TRBJ2-3; the match to TRBD1 covers 10 bases. This CDR3 is 17 amino acids long. Germline V lookup: CDR1 LGHNA, CDR2 YSLEER. V trimming: 4 bases; J trimming: 2 bases; junction bases outside the gene matches: 9. This CDR3 is CASSPGTGVAYTDTQYF. The CDR3 bases are TGCGCCAGCAGCCCCGGGACAGGGGTTGCCTACACAGATACGCAGTATTTT.

This clone was observed a handful of times. CDR3 in amino acids: CASSSRQGSGNTIYF. The CDR3 nucleotides are TGTGCCAGCAGCTCCCGACAGGGTTCTGGAAACACCATATATTTT. The gene calls are TRBV7-6 and TRBJ1-3; 7 bases fit TRBD1. The germline CDR1 and CDR2 sequences are SGHVS and FNYEAQ. The CDR3 is made up of 15 amino acids. V trimming: 4 bases; J trimming: 1 base; junction bases outside the gene matches: 4.

There are a few counts of this clone. For the CDR3, the DNA is TGTGCCAGTAGTAGAGTTATAGGGGCGAAGGGGGACTATGGCTACACCTTC. Its protein product is CASSRVIGAKGDYGYTF. This rearrangement joins TRBV19 to TRBJ1-2; D is possibly TRBD1 (6 bases). The germline V and J ends were trimmed by 4 bases and 3 bases, with 21 bases remaining between them. Germline CDR1 reads LNHDA; CDR2 reads SQIVND (reference sequence). The CDR3 consists of 17 residues.

J is TRBJ2-5 and V is TRBV19, with TRBD2 as a possible D gene (6 bases). Germline CDR1 reads LNHDA; CDR2 reads SQIVND (reference sequence). V shed 5 bases and J shed 2 bases, with 15 bases lying between them. CDR3 length: 15 residues. The CDR3 DNA reads as TGTGCCAGTAGTGTAACCGGGACTGTTCAAGAGACCCAGTACTTC. It translates to CASSVTGTVQETQYF.

The V call is TRBV7-9, the J call TRBJ2-1, with 13 nucleotides matching TRBD2. Germline CDR1 and CDR2: SEHNR and FQNEAQ (reference sequence). Trimming removed 4 bases from V and 12 bases from J; junction bases left unmatched: 12. The CDR3 is 16 residues long. The CDR3 DNA sequence: TGTGCCAGCAGCTCCCAGACTAGCGGGAGGTTACCCTTGCAGTTCTTC. Encoded protein: CASSSQTSGRLPLQFF.

This clone was found a few times. The rearrangement joins TRBV2 to TRBJ2-1, with 8 bases fitting TRBD1. The germline gives CDR1 SNHLY, CDR2 FYNNEI. The CDR3 covers 14 residues. With 6 bases clipped from V and 9 bases from J, the junction kept 10 bases outside the gene matches. The CDR3 loop reads CASSGTGEKGEQFF. CDR3 in DNA: TGTGCCAGCAGCGGGACAGGTGAAAAGGGTGAGCAGTTCTTC.

J is TRBJ2-1 and V is TRBV7-3; 9 nucleotides line up with TRBD2. The V gene end was trimmed by 1 base and the J gene end by 11 bases; junction bases not matched to a gene: 3. Germline lookup yields CDR1 SGHTA and CDR2 FQGTGA. This CDR3 contains 13 residues. CDR3 nucleotide sequence: TGTGCCAGCAGCTTAATTACTAGCGGGCAGCAGTTCTTC. This sequence encodes CASSLITSGQQFF.

The chain employs TRBV6-5 and TRBJ1-5, with a tentative D call TRBD1 (5 bases). The CDR3 loop spans 13 amino acids. From germline, CDR1 is MNHEY and CDR2 SVGAGI. Trimming stripped 2 bases from V and 11 bases from J, with 13 bases between. The CDR3 protein is CASSYGGTGTQHF. The CDR3 DNA follows: TGTGCCAGCAGTTACGGCGGGACTGGGACCCAGCATTTT.

This chain uses TRBV29-1 with TRBJ2-7; tentatively, D is TRBD2 (6 bases). Between the trimmed V and J ends, which lost 3 bases and 4 bases, there was a span of 10 bases. This CDR3 is 12 amino acids long. Germline-derived CDR1 and CDR2 are SQVTM and ANQGSEA. CDR3 nucleotides: TGCAGCGTTGATGCGGGGAAGTACGAGCAGTACTTC. Translating it yields CSVDAGKYEQYF.

This clone was counted a few times. The gene calls are TRBV9 and TRBJ2-7; D gene ambiguous. Germline CDR1 is SGDLS and CDR2 is YYNGEE. The CDR3 has 14 residues. The V and J ends lost 0 bases and 1 base respectively, with 8 bases between them. The CDR3 DNA is TGTGCCAGCAGCGTAGAAGACGGGTCCTACGAGCAGTACTTC. Translating gives CASSVEDGSYEQYF.

This sequence joins TRBV19 and TRBJ1-3, with TRBD1 as a possible D gene (6 bases). The CDR3 has 14 residues. Deletions cut 4 bases from V and 3 bases from J, with 10 bases between. Germline assignment: CDR1 LNHDA and CDR2 SQIVND (reference sequence). The CDR3 sequence: CASSKGTNGNTIYF. CDR3 coding DNA: TGTGCCAGTAGTAAAGGGACAAATGGAAACACCATATATTTT. The full variable domain, completed using reference TRBV19 and TRBJ1-3, is DGGITQSPKYLFRKEGQNVTLSCEQNLNHDAMYWYRQDPGQGLRLIYYSQIVNDFQKGDIAEGYSVSREKKESFPLTVTSAQKNPTAFYLCASSKGTNGNTIYFGEGSWLTVV.

This chain connects TRBV30 to TRBJ2-4; D may be TRBD2 (6 bases). The V and J ends lost 5 bases and 1 base respectively, with 12 bases between them. Germline V gene data show CDR1 as GTSNPN and CDR2 as SVGIG (reference sequence). This CDR3 has 14 residues. The DNA for the CDR3 is TGTGCCTGGGCCGGGAGTTTTGCCAAAAACATTCAGTACTTC. Translated: CAWAGSFAKNIQYF.

This chain links TRBV27 with TRBJ2-5; a weak D match, TRBD1 (5 bases). Germline CDR1 is MNHEY and CDR2 is SMNVEV (reference sequence). Deletions cut 5 bases from V and 6 bases from J, with 10 bases between. This CDR3 spans 12 amino acids. The CDR3 coding sequence is TGTGCCAGCAGTCCCAAGGGGAAGACCCAGTACTTC. This translates into CASSPKGKTQYF.

The chain carries TRBV7-3 and TRBJ1-2, with D tentatively TRBD1 (5 bases). The CDR3 consists of 14 residues. CDR1 is SGHTA, CDR2 FQGTGA, per germline. The V end lost 2 bases, the J end lost 6 bases, and 13 bases lay between the germline ends. The CDR3 nucleotides are TGTGCCAGCAGCTTAGGGCGGGGGGAGGATGGCTACACCTTC. Translated: CASSLGRGEDGYTF.

This chain connects TRBV11-2 to TRBJ1-2; TRBD1 matches at 7 bases. The germline V gene has CDR1 SGHAT and CDR2 FQNNGV. V gave up 5 bases and J gave up 2 bases; unmatched junction bases: 8. CDR3 size: 15 residues. CDR3 coding DNA: TGTGCCAGCAGCCCCAGACAGGGATTGAACTATGGCTACACCTTC. Translation gives CASSPRQGLNYGYTF.

Here the CDR3 DNA reads TGTGCCAGCAGCGTACAGGGGATCGGTGGAAACACCATATATTTT. Protein product: CASSVQGIGGNTIYF. This chain connects TRBV7-8 to TRBJ1-3; 7 bases agree with TRBD1. Germline lookup yields CDR1 SGHVS and CDR2 FQNEAQ. This CDR3 contains 15 residues. Unmatched junction bases numbered 7, after V lost 5 bases and J lost 3 bases.

This clone was counted a few times. The chain carries TRBV7-3 and TRBJ1-6; D is possibly TRBD1 (6 bases). Trimming left V 2 bases short and J 7 bases short, with 24 bases between. The germline V gene encodes CDR1 SGHTA and CDR2 FQGTGA. The CDR3 contains 19 residues. CDR3 loop: CASSLYGWEGGPRNSPLHF. CDR3 DNA: TGTGCCAGCAGCTTATATGGCTGGGAGGGGGGGCCGCGCAATTCACCCCTCCACTTT.

V is TRBV5-4 and J is TRBJ2-7; TRBD1 agrees at 9 bases. The germline V gene encodes CDR1 SGHNT and CDR2 YYREEE (reference sequence). This CDR3 is built from 17 residues. J was trimmed by 0 bases and V by 4 bases; bases with no gene match: 11. CDR3: CASSPGTGQGFSYEQYF. The CDR3 nucleotides read TGTGCCAGCAGCCCTGGTACGGGACAGGGCTTCTCCTACGAGCAGTACTTC.

The CDR3 is CASSQDRPGGNYGYTF. For the CDR3, the DNA is TGTGCCAGCAGCCAAGATCGCCCAGGGGGGAACTATGGCTACACCTTC. The chain uses TRBV4-2 and TRBJ1-2; the match to TRBD1 covers 7 bases. J gave up 2 bases and V 0 bases, and 6 bases lay outside the gene matches. CDR3 length: 16 amino acids. Germline V gene data show CDR1 as LGHNA and CDR2 as YNFKEQ.

This chain links TRBV5-4 with TRBJ1-3, with unresolved D. Trimming left V 2 bases short and J 0 bases short, with 21 bases between. There are 19 residues in the CDR3. The germline CDR1 and CDR2 sequences are SGHNT and YYREEE (reference sequence). CDR3 amino acids: CASSFSLFGLGSSGNTIYF. CDR3 nucleotide sequence: TGTGCCAGCAGCTTCAGTCTTTTTGGGTTGGGGAGCTCTGGAAACACCATATATTTT.

The genes are TRBV18 and TRBJ1-1; TRBD1 matches 10 bases. The CDR3 consists of 14 residues. V shed 5 bases and J 5 bases; nucleotides not matched to a gene: 5. Germline V CDR1 and CDR2: KGHSH, LQKENI. CDR3 amino acids: CASSVRDRGTEAFF. In nucleotides, the CDR3 is TGTGCCAGCTCAGTCAGGGACAGGGGAACTGAAGCTTTCTTT.

This chain connects TRBV25-1 to TRBJ1-4; 9 bases fit TRBD1. From germline, CDR1 is MGHDK and CDR2 SYGVNS. V was pared by 3 bases and J by 5 bases, with 4 bases of the junction left unmatched. This CDR3 spans 15 amino acids. The CDR3 spells CASSDPGQGNEKLFF. The DNA of the CDR3 is TGTGCCAGCAGTGATCCGGGACAGGGAAATGAAAAACTGTTTTTT.

V gene TRBV5-1 combines with J gene TRBJ2-2, with D possibly TRBD1 on 5 matching bases. CDR3 size: 14 residues. V gave up 4 bases and J gave up 2 bases, with 9 bases separating them. CDR1 is SGHRS, CDR2 YFSETQ, per germline. CDR3 sequence: CASSDTGNTGELFF. The CDR3 coding sequence is TGCGCCAGCAGCGACACAGGAAACACCGGGGAGCTGTTTTTT.

The chain couples TRBV19 to TRBJ2-4, with 12 nucleotides matching TRBD2. The CDR3 spans 14 residues. V shed 6 bases and J 11 bases; nucleotides not matched to a gene: 8. Germline values: CDR1 LNHDA, CDR2 SQIVND (reference sequence). The CDR3 DNA is TGTGCCAGTAGACTAGCGGGAGGCGCCAGAGTTCAGTACTTC. Translating it yields CASRLAGGARVQYF.

The chain couples TRBV6-1 to TRBJ2-7; 8 bases align to TRBD1. The germline CDR1 and CDR2 sequences are MNHNS and SASEGT. V gave up 4 bases and J gave up 4 bases; unmatched junction bases: 12. This CDR3 is built from 16 residues. The CDR3 protein is CASSVRQGAMPYEQYF. The DNA of the CDR3 is TGTGCCAGCAGTGTCCGCCAGGGGGCCATGCCTTACGAGCAGTACTTC.

This rearrangement joins TRBV9 to TRBJ2-7; the D gene is possibly TRBD1 (5 bases). CDR3 length equals 15 residues. Per germline, CDR1 SGDLS and CDR2 YYNGEE. With 0 bases removed from V and 3 bases from J, the gap between germline ends came to 13 bases. The CDR3 loop is CASSVAATAFYEQYF. The CDR3 nucleotides read TGTGCCAGCAGCGTAGCTGCGACAGCTTTCTACGAGCAGTACTTC.

V is TRBV6-5 and J is TRBJ2-5; D gene uncertain. This CDR3 spans 13 amino acids. V gave up 0 bases and J gave up 5 bases, with 7 bases separating them. Germline CDR1 is MNHEY and CDR2 is SVGAGI. The CDR3 region is CASSYSSEETQYF. DNA of the CDR3: TGTGCCAGCAGTTACTCGAGCGAGGAGACCCAGTACTTC.

This chain links TRBV13 with TRBJ2-7, with 11 positions matching TRBD2. V lost 3 bases and J lost 1; bases outside the gene matches: 5. The length of the CDR3 is 16 residues. Germline loops: CDR1 PRHDT, CDR2 FYEKMQ (reference sequence). The CDR3 loop is CASSFSGTSGSYEQYF. CDR3 in DNA: TGTGCCAGCAGCTTCTCGGGGACTAGCGGTTCCTACGAGCAGTACTTC.

Points on this clone: Germline and junction disagree at one end, which may indicate a read error. The chain couples TRBV5-1 to TRBJ2-2, with D possibly TRBD2 on 5 matching bases. From germline, CDR1 is SGHRS and CDR2 YFSETQ. CDR3 length equals 16 residues. The DNA of the CDR3 is TGCGCCCGCAGCTTGGGTGCGAGGGCGCAATCCGGGGAGCTGTTTTTT. Translated, it gives CARSLGARAQSGELFF.

Concerning this clone: The sample carries other DNA sequences with the same CDR3. The chain is built from TRBV7-3 and TRBJ2-5, with no clear D. The CDR3 is 13 residues long. Germline loops: CDR1 SGHTA, CDR2 FQGTGA. Trimming shortened V by 4 bases and J by 3 bases, and 9 bases separated the two germline ends. CDR3 nucleotides: TGTGCCAGCAGCTCCACACCGAAAGAGACCCAGTACTTC. Translation gives CASSSTPKETQYF.